Here is one TCR beta chain with its context. The data originate from a study of blood T cell repertoires in COVID-19. Across the study: The analysed material was cDNA or gDNA that came from T cells, B-cell-depleted T cells, or PBMCs.

V was clipped by 4 bases and J by 3 bases, with 12 bases between them. CDR1 is MGHRA, CDR2 YSYEKL, per germline. The CDR3 runs to 14 residues. Cohorts were assigned according to the clinical history that participants reported. For recovered donors of Cohort 3, there were two negative PCRs, clearance, or symptom resolution. The protocol was immunoSEQ multiplex PCR, while the TCRdb copy is restricted to in-frame clones and leaves out a portion. Among roughly 200,000 clones, approximately 89% were seen once, and the ten largest hold 6.2%. Sequenced material: PBMCs or T cells enriched from blood (not recorded which). The rearrangement joins TRBV4-1 to TRBJ1-1; the D gene is possibly TRBD1 (6 bases). This receptor was obtained from a man aged 35 to 55 who had recovered from COVID-19. This chain's CDR3 is CASSLGHFDTEAFF. The DNA for the CDR3 is TGCGCCAGCAGCCTGGGACACTTTGACACTGAAGCTTTCTTT.